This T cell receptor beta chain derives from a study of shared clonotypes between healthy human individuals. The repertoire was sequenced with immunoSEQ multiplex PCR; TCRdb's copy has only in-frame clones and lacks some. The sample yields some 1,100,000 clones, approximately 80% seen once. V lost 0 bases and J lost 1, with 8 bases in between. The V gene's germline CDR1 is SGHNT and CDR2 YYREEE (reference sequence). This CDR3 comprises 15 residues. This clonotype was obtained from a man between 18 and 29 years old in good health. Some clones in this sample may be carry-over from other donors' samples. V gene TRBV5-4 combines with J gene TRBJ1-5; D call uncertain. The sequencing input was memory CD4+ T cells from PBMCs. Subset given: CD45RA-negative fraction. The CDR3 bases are TGTGCCAGCAGCTTGGGGACCTGGAGCAATCAGCCCCAGCATTTT. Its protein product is CASSLGTWSNQPQHF.